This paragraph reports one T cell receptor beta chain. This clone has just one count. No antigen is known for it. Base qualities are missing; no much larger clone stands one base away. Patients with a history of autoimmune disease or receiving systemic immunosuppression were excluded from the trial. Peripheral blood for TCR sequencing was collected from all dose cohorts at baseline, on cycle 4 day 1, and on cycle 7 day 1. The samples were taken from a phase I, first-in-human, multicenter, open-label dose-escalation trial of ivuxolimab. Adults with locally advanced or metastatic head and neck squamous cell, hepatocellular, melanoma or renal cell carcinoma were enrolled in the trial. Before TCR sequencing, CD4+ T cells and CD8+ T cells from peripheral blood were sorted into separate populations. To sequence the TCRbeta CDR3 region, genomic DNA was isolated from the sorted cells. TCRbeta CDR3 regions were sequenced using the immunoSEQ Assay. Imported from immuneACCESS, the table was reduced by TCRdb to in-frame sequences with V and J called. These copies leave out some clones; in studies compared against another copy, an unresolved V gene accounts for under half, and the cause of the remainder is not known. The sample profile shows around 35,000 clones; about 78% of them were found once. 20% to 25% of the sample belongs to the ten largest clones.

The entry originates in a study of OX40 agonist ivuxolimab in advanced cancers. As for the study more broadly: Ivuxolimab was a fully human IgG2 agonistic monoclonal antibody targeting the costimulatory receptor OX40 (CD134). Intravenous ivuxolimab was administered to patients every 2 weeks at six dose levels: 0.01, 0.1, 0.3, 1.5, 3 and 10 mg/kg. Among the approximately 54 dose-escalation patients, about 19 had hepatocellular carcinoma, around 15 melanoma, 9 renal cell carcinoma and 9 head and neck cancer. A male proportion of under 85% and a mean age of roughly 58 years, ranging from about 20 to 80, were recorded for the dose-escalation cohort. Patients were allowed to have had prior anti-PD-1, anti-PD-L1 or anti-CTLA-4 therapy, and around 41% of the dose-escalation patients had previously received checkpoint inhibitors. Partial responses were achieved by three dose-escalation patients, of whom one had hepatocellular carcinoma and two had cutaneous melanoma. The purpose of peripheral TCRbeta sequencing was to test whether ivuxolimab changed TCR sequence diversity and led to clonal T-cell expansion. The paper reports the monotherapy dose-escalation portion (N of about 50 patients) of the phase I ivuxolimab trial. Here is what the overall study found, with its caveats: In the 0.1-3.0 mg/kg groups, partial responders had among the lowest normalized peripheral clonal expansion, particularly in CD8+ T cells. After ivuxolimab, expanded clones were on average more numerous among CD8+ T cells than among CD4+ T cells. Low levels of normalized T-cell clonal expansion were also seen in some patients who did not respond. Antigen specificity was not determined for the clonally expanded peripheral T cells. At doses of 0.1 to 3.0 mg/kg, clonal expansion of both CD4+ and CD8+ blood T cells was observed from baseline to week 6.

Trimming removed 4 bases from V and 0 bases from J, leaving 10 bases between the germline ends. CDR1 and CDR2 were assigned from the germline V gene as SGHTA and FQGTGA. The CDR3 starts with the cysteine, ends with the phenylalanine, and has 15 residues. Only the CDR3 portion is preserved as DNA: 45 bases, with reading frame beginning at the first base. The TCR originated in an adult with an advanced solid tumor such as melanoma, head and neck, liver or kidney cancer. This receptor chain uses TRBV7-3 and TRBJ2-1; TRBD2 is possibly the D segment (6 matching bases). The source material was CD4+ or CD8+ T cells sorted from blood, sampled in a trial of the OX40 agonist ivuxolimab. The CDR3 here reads CASSSDGSSYNEQFF. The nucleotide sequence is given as TGTGCCAGCAGCTCGGACGGGAGCTCCTACAATGAGCAGTTCTTC.